The 5 T cell receptor beta chains presented below share a single source sample, sequenced in a study of Ad26.COV2.S vaccination and SARS-CoV-2 variants. Sequencing was performed with immunoSEQ multiplex PCR; in TCRdb, only in-frame clones are kept and a portion is missing. The sample records 350,000 to 450,000 clones, around 86% being singletons. Indicated treatment: roughly 18 received Ad26.COV2.S at low or high dose, single or two shots; a few received placebo; per-sample allocation not given. Following the first vaccine or placebo injection, samples were taken on day 63. Sequenced here: peripheral blood, sampled in a trial of Ad26.COV2.S vaccine versus placebo. These receptors all stem from a person aged 18-60 years who received the Ad26.COV2.S COVID-19 vaccine or a placebo.

This chain connects TRBV30 to TRBJ2-5; a possible D gene is TRBD1 (7 bases). Germline assignment: CDR1 GTSNPN and CDR2 SVGIG (reference sequence). V was shortened by 1 base and J by 5 bases, with 17 bases between the two germline ends. This CDR3 spans 15 amino acids. CDR3 DNA: TGTGCCTGGAGTGCCGGGACAGCAGGAGGGGAGACCCAGTACTTC. It encodes CAWSAGTAGGETQYF.

This clone was counted a single time. This chain joins TRBV5-1 and TRBJ1-1, with TRBD1 matching over 8 bases. CDR3 length equals 15 residues. The J segment lost 4 bases and the V segment lost 0 bases, leaving 5 bases of the junction unmatched. The germline V gene has CDR1 SGHRS and CDR2 YFSETQ. CDR3 loop: CASSLGQGAATEAFF. CDR3 DNA: TGCGCCAGCAGCTTGGGGCAGGGGGCAGCCACTGAAGCTTTCTTT. The full variable domain, completed using reference TRBV5-1 and TRBJ1-1, is KAGVTQTPRYLIKTRGQQVTLSCSPISGHRSVSWYQQTPGQGLQFLFEYFSETQRNKGNFPGRFSGRQFSNSRSEMNVSTLELGDSALYLCASSLGQGAATEAFFGQGTRLTVV.

The chain joins TRBV9 to TRBJ1-3, with 7 bases identical to TRBD1. The CDR3 runs 18 residues. The V gene's germline CDR1 is SGDLS and CDR2 YYNGEE. Trimming cost V 0 bases and J 4 bases; bases outside gene matches: 13. The CDR3 nucleotides read TGTGCCAGCAGCGTAGCGGGGGGCAGGGGGGCCTCCGGAAACACCATATATTTT. Translation gives CASSVAGGRGASGNTIYF.

The V gene is TRBV27, the J gene TRBJ1-1; 8 bases agree with TRBD1. This CDR3 spans 18 amino acids. Germline V CDR1 and CDR2: MNHEY, SMNVEV (reference sequence). V shed 6 bases, J shed 4 bases, and the junction held 19 bases outside the gene matches. The CDR3 here is CASRQKLRQGWDFTEAFF. In DNA, the CDR3 is TGTGCCAGCAGACAGAAACTTAGACAGGGGTGGGACTTCACTGAAGCTTTCTTT.

A single count supports this clone. The V gene is TRBV9, the J gene TRBJ1-2, with D perhaps TRBD1 (6 bases). The V end was cut by 3 bases, the J end by 3 bases, with 12 bases between. Germline V gene sequence: CDR1 SGDLS, CDR2 YYNGEE. This CDR3 has 14 residues. The CDR3 DNA reads as TGTGCCAGCAGCGCGCGGGGGGCCTACTATGGCTACACCTTC. Encoded protein: CASSARGAYYGYTF.